A selection of T cell receptor beta chains follows, all from one sample in a study of memory CD4+ T cells and cytomegalovirus serostatus. Generated by immunoSEQ multiplex PCR, the TCRdb table keeps only in-frame clones and is missing some. Found here are 50,000 to 60,000 clones, around 83% of them singletons; the top ten hold about 1.4%. Sequenced sample: memory CD4+ T cells from blood. These receptors were collected from an adult in good health and CMV-seropositive. CDR3s leave out the opening cysteine and the closing phenylalanine or tryptophan.

>TRBV30
AWRVPSGSGNTIY
>TRBV28
ASSLRGLGGNTIY
>TRBV29-1
SVELNYGYT
>TRBV5-1
ASSGGYEDTQY
>TRBV27
ASRGFRTSGRNEQF
>TRBV6-1
ASRRTGDEAF
>TRBV7-8
ASSPDSYFKNIQY
>TRBV9
ASSVSWDTEAF
>TRBV18
ASSPPGQGAEQY
>TRBV7-2
ASSLSAVPRNEQF
>TRBV11-3
ASSLGWGGNEQF
>TRBV18
ASSLGRQETQY
>TRBV18
ASSPLKGDGRFSGNTIY
>TRBV5-1
ASSLPPGGTDTQY
>TRBV10-3
AISRDRGDEQY
>TRBV10-2
ASNPGTSNHIQY
>TRBV5-1
ASSLVGQGSNEQY
>TRBV6-1
ASSEGGDWFAKNIQY
>TRBV6-1
ASSVLGTSGASFY
>TRBV30
AWSVGTFNDQPQH
>TRBV18
ASSSDGNSPLH